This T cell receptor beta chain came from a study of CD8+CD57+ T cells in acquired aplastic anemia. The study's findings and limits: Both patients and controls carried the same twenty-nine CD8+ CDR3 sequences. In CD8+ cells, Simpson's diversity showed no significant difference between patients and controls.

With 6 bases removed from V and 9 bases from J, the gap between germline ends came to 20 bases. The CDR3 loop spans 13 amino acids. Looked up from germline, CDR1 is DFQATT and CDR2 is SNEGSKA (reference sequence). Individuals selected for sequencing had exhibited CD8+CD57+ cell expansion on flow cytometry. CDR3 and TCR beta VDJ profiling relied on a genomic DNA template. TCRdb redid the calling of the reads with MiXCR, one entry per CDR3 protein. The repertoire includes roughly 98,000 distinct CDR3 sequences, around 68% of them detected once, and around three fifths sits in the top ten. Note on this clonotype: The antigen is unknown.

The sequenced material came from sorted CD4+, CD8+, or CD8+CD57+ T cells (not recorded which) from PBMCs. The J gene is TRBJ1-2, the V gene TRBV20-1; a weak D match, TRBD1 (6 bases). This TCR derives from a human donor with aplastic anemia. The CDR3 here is CSAPGGAGLSYTF. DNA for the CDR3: TGCAGTGCGCCGGGGGGGGCAGGGCTTAGCTACACCTTC.